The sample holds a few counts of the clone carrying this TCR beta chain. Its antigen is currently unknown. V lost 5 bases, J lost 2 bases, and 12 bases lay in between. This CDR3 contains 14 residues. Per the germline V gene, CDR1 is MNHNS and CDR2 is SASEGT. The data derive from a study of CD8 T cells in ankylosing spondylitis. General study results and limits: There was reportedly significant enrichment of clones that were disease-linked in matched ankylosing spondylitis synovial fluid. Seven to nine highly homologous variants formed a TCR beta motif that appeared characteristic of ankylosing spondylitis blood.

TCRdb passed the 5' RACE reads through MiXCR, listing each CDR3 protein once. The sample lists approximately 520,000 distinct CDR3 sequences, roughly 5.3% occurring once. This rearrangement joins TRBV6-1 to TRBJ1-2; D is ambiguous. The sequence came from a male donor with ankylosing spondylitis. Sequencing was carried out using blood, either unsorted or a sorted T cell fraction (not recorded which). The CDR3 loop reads CASSLKDSNYGYTF. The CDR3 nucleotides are TGTGCCAGCAGTCTCAAAGATTCGAACTATGGCTACACCTTC.